These 8 T cell receptor beta chains were sequenced from one sample in a study of blood T cell repertoires in COVID-19. Repertoires were generated with immunoSEQ multiplex PCR, while TCRdb's copy carries only in-frame clones and drops some. The repertoire holds some 68,000 clones, with 90% as singletons. Source material: peripheral blood. These receptors were taken from a man in his fifties with COVID-19, enrolled during active disease.

This clone came up once. This sequence joins TRBV3-1 (or the pseudogene TRBV3-2) and TRBJ2-4, with 10 bases aligning to TRBD2. Germline V gene sequence: CDR1 LGHDT, CDR2 YNNKEL (reference sequence). Trimming took 7 bases from V and 0 from J; bases not matched to a gene: 9. This CDR3 comprises 17 residues. The CDR3 region has the DNA TGTGCCAGCACTCTAGCGGGAGAGGCCCTAGCCAAAAACATTCAGTACTTC. Translation gives CASTLAGEALAKNIQYF.

CDR3 DNA sequence: TGCGCCAGCAGCCAAGTTTCACGCGGGCTCCACTCTGGAAACACCATATATTTT. Its protein is CASSQVSRGLHSGNTIYF. The V gene is TRBV4-1, the J gene TRBJ1-3; D unclear. V was clipped by 1 base and J by 0 bases, with 16 bases between them. CDR1 is MGHRA, CDR2 YSYEKL, per germline. The CDR3 covers 18 residues.

The chain uses TRBV29-1 and TRBJ1-2; D perhaps matches TRBD1 (5 bases). The CDR3 is 17 amino acids. V was shortened by 3 bases and J by 7 bases, with 27 bases between the two germline ends. Germline CDR1 is SQVTM and CDR2 is ANQGSEA. The chain's CDR3 is CSVDRGQGGTRSFGYTF. CDR3 sequence (DNA): TGCAGCGTTGATAGAGGGCAGGGAGGCACAAGGAGTTTTGGCTACACCTTC.

The chain carries TRBV7-6 and TRBJ1-1; no clear D gene. The CDR3 consists of 16 residues. Germline loops: CDR1 SGHVS, CDR2 FNYEAQ. With 3 bases removed from V and 0 bases from J, the gap between germline ends came to 14 bases. The CDR3 DNA reads as TGTGCCAGCAGCTTGGTAGGAGGTGGTCTGAACACTGAAGCTTTCTTT. Translation: CASSLVGGGLNTEAFF.

The chain couples TRBV9 to TRBJ2-1; 7 positions agree with TRBD1. CDR1 is SGDLS, CDR2 YYNGEE, per germline. The V and J ends lost 0 bases and 6 bases, in that order; junction bases with no gene match: 3. There are 14 residues in the CDR3. CDR3: CASSVGGTVNEQFF. The CDR3 DNA follows: TGTGCCAGCAGCGTAGGGGGGACAGTCAATGAGCAGTTCTTC.

In this sample, this clone turned up once. The chain combines TRBV7-9 with TRBJ1-5, with a possible D match to TRBD1 (5 bases). Deletions cut 6 bases from V and 2 bases from J, with 14 bases between. Per the germline V gene, CDR1 is SEHNR and CDR2 is FQNEAQ (reference sequence). The CDR3 contains 15 residues. The CDR3 DNA follows: TGTGCCAGCAGTCCGACGGGGGGTGGCAATCAGCCCCAGCATTTT. Amino acids: CASSPTGGGNQPQHF.

The chain has TRBV19 and TRBJ1-2; D gene ambiguous. Trimming removed 1 base at V and 3 bases at J, with 9 bases between. This CDR3 has 14 amino acids. Looked up from germline, CDR1 is LNHDA and CDR2 is SQIVND (reference sequence). The chain's CDR3 is CASSIVEGDYGYTF. The CDR3 nucleotides are TGTGCCAGTAGTATAGTAGAGGGCGACTATGGCTACACCTTC.

The gene calls are TRBV19 and TRBJ1-2; a possible D gene is TRBD1 (5 bases). This CDR3 region has 15 residues. Germline-derived CDR1 and CDR2 are LNHDA and SQIVND (reference sequence). V was cut by 8 bases and J by 7 bases, with 23 bases left in between. CDR3 in DNA: TGTGCCAGTGTCTCGGTTTCTTCGTCCGGGGGTGGCTACACCTTC. This codes for CASVSVSSSGGGYTF.